This TCR beta chain is drawn from a study of blood T cell repertoires in COVID-19. The wider study: Samples came from the United States, Italy and Spain, spanning acute and convalescent COVID-19.

The method was immunoSEQ multiplex PCR; TCRdb's version includes in-frame clones alone and lacks a portion of them. In the table there are 150,000 to 200,000 clones, around 83% of which are singletons. The germline V gene encodes CDR1 SGHTA and CDR2 FQGNSA. The CDR3 consists of 14 residues. V was pared by 5 bases and J by 8 bases, with 9 bases of the junction left unmatched. V and J are TRBV7-2 and TRBJ2-1, with 7 bases fitting TRBD2. The receptor's source is a man aged 18 to 30 with acute or convalescent COVID-19. Sequences were obtained from peripheral blood. CDR3 nucleotide sequence: TGTGCCAGCAGCCCGCGGGAGCCCTTGGATGAGCAGTTCTTC. Translating it yields CASSPREPLDEQFF.